The 18 T cell receptor beta chains presented below share a single source sample, sequenced in a study of T cells in women clearing cervical HPV infection. TCRdb's table, derived via immunoSEQ multiplex PCR, lists solely in-frame clones and lacks some. The sample table sets out some 46,000 clones. Source material: blood buffy coat. Receptor source: a woman aged 18-70 years with a cervical HPV16 infection that either progressed to CIN3+ or cleared (not recorded which).

In the case of this clone: The read comes to an end 3 residues before the CDR3 does, leaving the germline J gene to fill in the end. The chain links TRBV2 to TRBJ2-7; D is uncertain. CDR3 length: 13 residues. V lost 8 bases and J lost 0, with 11 bases in between. Germline CDR1 SNHLY, CDR2 FYNNEI. The CDR3 DNA, read in part, is TGTGCCAGCTCTGGTAGAAACTCCTACGAG. Its protein product is CASSGRNSYE. From start to end, the CDR3 is CASSGRNSYEQYF.

Regarding this clone: The CDR3 end lies 3 residues beyond the end of the read and is filled in from the germline J gene. The chain recombines TRBV30 with TRBJ2-7; 8 bases are a match to TRBD2. Germline V gene data show CDR1 as GTSNPN and CDR2 as SVGIG (reference sequence). This CDR3 contains 14 residues. After removal of 1 base from V and 1 base from J, the junction contained 3 bases not matched to a gene. The CDR3 DNA, read in part, is TGTGCCTGGAGTGCAATAGCGGGGTCCTACGAG. Encoded protein: CAWSAIAGSYE. The CDR3, in full, reads CAWSAIAGSYEQYF. The full variable domain, with the rest looked up from reference TRBV30 and TRBJ2-7, is SQTIHQWPATLVQPVGSPLSLECTVEGTSNPNLYWYRQAAGRGLQLLFYSVGIGQISSEVPQNLSASRPQDRQFILSSKKLLLSDSGFYLCAWSAIAGSYEQYFGPGTRLTVT.

In regard to this clone: Read data end 3 residues before the CDR3 end; the end is taken from the germline J gene. The chain has TRBV7-8 and TRBJ1-2, with 7 positions matching TRBD1. The V gene end was trimmed by 7 bases and the J gene end by 5 bases; junction bases not matched to a gene: 16. The CDR3 runs 16 residues. CDR1 is SGHVS and CDR2 is FQNEAQ in the germline V gene. The chain's CDR3 is CASTPSPSTGWYGYTF. Incomplete CDR3 DNA: TGTGCCAGCACCCCAAGTCCCTCGACAGGGTGGTATGGC.

A word on this clone: The read ends 3 residues early relative to the CDR3; the germline J gene fills the gap. V and J are TRBV20-1 and TRBJ1-1, with 9 bases lining up with TRBD1. V was pared by 5 bases and J by 2 bases, with 9 bases of the junction left unmatched. The CDR3 is 15 residues long. Germline assignment: CDR1 DFQATT and CDR2 SNEGSKA (reference sequence). The CDR3 region is CSAANPGQGNTEAFF. Partial CDR3 DNA: TGCAGTGCTGCAAACCCGGGACAGGGAAACACTGAA.

Details on this clone: The read ends 3 residues before the CDR3 terminus; that terminus is restored from the germline J gene. This rearrangement joins TRBV11-2 to TRBJ2-5; 7 bases fit TRBD2. From germline, CDR1 is SGHAT and CDR2 FQNNGV. V was clipped by 6 bases and J by 5 bases; unmatched bases: 6. This CDR3 has 13 residues. The CDR3: CASSGGSGETQYF. The sequenced part of the CDR3 DNA is TGTGCCAGCAGTGGCGGGAGCGGGGAGACC.

Note on this clone: The read gets to within 3 residues of the CDR3 end, and the germline J gene fills in the rest. The rearrangement joins TRBV7-2 to TRBJ1-2; 10 nucleotides agree with TRBD1. The CDR3 length is 15 residues. In germline, CDR1 is SGHTA, CDR2 FQGNSA. The sequenced CDR3 bases are TGTGCCAGCAGCCCCTCCGGGACAGGGGTGTTCGGC. Protein sequence: CASSPSGTGVFG. The full CDR3 protein is CASSPSGTGVFGYTF.

Concerning this clone: The CDR3 is cut off 3 residues early in the read; its end comes from the germline J gene. This rearrangement joins TRBV20-1 to TRBJ2-5; D is unclear. Germline lookup yields CDR1 DFQATT and CDR2 SNEGSKA (reference sequence). The CDR3 sequence is 11 residues long. V lost 5 bases, J lost 3 bases, and 7 bases lay in between. CDR3 residues: CSADKEETQYF. The sequenced part of the CDR3 DNA is TGCAGTGCTGACAAGGAAGAGACC.

Points on this clone: The read comes to an end 3 residues before the CDR3 does, leaving the germline J gene to fill in the end. The chain couples TRBV20-1 to TRBJ2-1; 7 bases are shared with TRBD2. CDR1 and CDR2 (germline): DFQATT, SNEGSKA (reference sequence). This CDR3 has 19 residues. Trimming removed 1 base from V and 0 bases from J; junction bases left unmatched: 15. The CDR3 sequence: CSARGVAGSILNSYNEQFF. Incomplete CDR3 DNA: TGCAGTGCTAGAGGGGTAGCGGGTTCGATACTTAACTCCTACAATGAG.

In regard to this clone: Sequencing ends 3 residues short of the CDR3 end; the germline J gene provides the rest. The J gene is TRBJ2-7, the V gene TRBV19; 12 bases fit TRBD2. The V and J ends lost 5 bases and 1 base, in that order; junction bases with no gene match: 12. CDR1 and CDR2 from the germline V gene are LNHDA and SQIVND (reference sequence). The CDR3 is made up of 18 amino acids. This chain's CDR3 is CASSPRRTSGANSYEQYF. CDR3 bases read: TGTGCCAGTAGTCCGAGGCGGACTAGCGGGGCAAATTCCTACGAG.

Comment on this clone: The read gets to within 3 residues of the CDR3 end, and the germline J gene fills in the rest. V is TRBV7-2 and J is TRBJ2-1; a weak D match, TRBD2 (6 bases). With 4 bases removed from V and 8 bases from J, the gap between germline ends came to 12 bases. CDR3 length equals 13 residues. Germline CDR1 is SGHTA and CDR2 is FQGNSA. The DNA read from the CDR3 is TGTGCCAGCAGCTCGGGACTCAGCGATGAG. Amino acids: CASSSGLSDE. The complete CDR3 protein is CASSSGLSDEQFF.

About this clone itself: The read stops 3 residues short of the end of the CDR3; the missing end is completed from the germline J gene. The chain links TRBV10-3 to TRBJ1-1, with D perhaps TRBD1 (5 bases). The CDR3 covers 14 residues. V was cut by 2 bases and J by 4 bases, with 11 bases left in between. Germline V gene sequence: CDR1 ENHRY, CDR2 SYGVKD. CDR3: CAISEKGSSTEAFF. CDR3 DNA (partial): TGTGCCATCAGTGAGAAGGGGTCGAGCACTGAA.

In the case of this clone: The sequence runs out 3 residues before the end of the CDR3; the remainder is reconstructed from the germline J gene. V gene TRBV6-1 combines with J gene TRBJ2-7; 7 bases agree with TRBD1. This CDR3 comprises 15 residues. Germline CDR1 and CDR2: MNHNS and SASEGT. V dropped 1 base and J dropped 5; count of bases not matched to a gene: 8. The CDR3 region is CASSEVGGKIDEQYF. The covered CDR3 bases are TGTGCCAGCAGTGAAGTAGGGGGCAAAATCGACGAG.

In the case of this clone: The CDR3 extends 3 residues past the end of the read, so its final part is completed from the germline J gene. The chain employs TRBV20-1 and TRBJ2-7, with 11 bases that match TRBD1. CDR3 length: 14 amino acids. V gave up 4 bases and J gave up 4 bases; unmatched junction bases: 6. Germline lookup yields CDR1 DFQATT and CDR2 SNEGSKA (reference sequence). The CDR3: CSATTGTGGYEQYF. The covered CDR3 bases are TGCAGTGCTACTACCGGGACAGGGGGTTACGAG.

For this clone: From the germline J gene comes the end of the CDR3, since the read stops 3 residues before it. The gene calls are TRBV23-1 and TRBJ1-5; D not certain. TRBV23-1 is an open reading frame, and its role is uncertain. The CDR3 is 11 residues long. The V end was cut by 3 bases, the J end by 6 bases, with 3 bases between. The CDR3 protein is CASSHFQPQHF. The sequenced CDR3 bases are TGCGCCAGCAGTCACTTTCAGCCC.

The sequenced part of the CDR3 DNA is TGTGCCAGCTCAACCCTCCAGGGGCTGAATTCACCG. This gives the protein CASSTLQGLNSP. In full, the CDR3 is CASSTLQGLNSPLFF. The chain couples TRBV18 to TRBJ2-2; a possible D gene is TRBD1 (6 bases). The observed sequence ends 3 residues before the CDR3 terminus, with the missing tail filled in from the germline J gene. The CDR3 sequence is 15 residues long. Per germline, CDR1 KGHSH and CDR2 LQKENI. The full variable domain, its missing parts supplied by reference TRBV18 and TRBJ2-2, is NAGVMQNPRHLVRRRGQEARLRCSPMKGHSHVYWYRQLPEEGLKFMVYLQKENIIDESGMPKERFSAEFPKEGPSILRIQQVVRGDSAAYFCASSTLQGLNSPLFFGEGSRLTVL.

For this clone: The read comes to an end 3 residues before the CDR3 does, leaving the germline J gene to fill in the end. V is TRBV19 and J is TRBJ1-2; no clear D gene. V was shortened by 3 bases and J by 1 base, with 12 bases between the two germline ends. Germline V CDR1 and CDR2: LNHDA, SQIVND (reference sequence). There are 15 residues in the CDR3. CDR3 residues: CASSITASNNYGYTF. The part of the CDR3 DNA that was read is TGTGCCAGTAGTATTACAGCCAGTAATAACTATGGC.

Points on this clone: The read stops 3 residues short of the end of the CDR3; the missing end is completed from the germline J gene. This chain uses TRBV30 with TRBJ2-4; no reliable D call. This CDR3 is 16 amino acids long. V lost 4 bases and J 1 base, leaving 17 bases between the germline ends. The V gene's germline CDR1 is GTSNPN and CDR2 SVGIG (reference sequence). The CDR3 bases that were read are TGTGCCTGGAATGAGGTCGAGTTCTTGGCCAAAAACATT. Its protein is CAWNEVEFLAKNI. The CDR3 as a whole reads CAWNEVEFLAKNIQYF.

Notes on this clone: Relative to the germline gene, one junction end is altered; a read error may explain this. The read ends 3 residues early relative to the CDR3; the germline J gene fills the gap. In the same sample, other DNA sequences code for this CDR3. The rearrangement uses TRBV30 and TRBJ1-3; 8 bases match TRBD1. Germline lookup yields CDR1 GTSNPN and CDR2 SVGIG (reference sequence). The CDR3 extends over 13 amino acids. This CDR3 reads CAQTPTGGNTIYF. The CDR3 DNA, read in part, is TGTGCCCAGACTCCTACAGGGGGAAACACG.